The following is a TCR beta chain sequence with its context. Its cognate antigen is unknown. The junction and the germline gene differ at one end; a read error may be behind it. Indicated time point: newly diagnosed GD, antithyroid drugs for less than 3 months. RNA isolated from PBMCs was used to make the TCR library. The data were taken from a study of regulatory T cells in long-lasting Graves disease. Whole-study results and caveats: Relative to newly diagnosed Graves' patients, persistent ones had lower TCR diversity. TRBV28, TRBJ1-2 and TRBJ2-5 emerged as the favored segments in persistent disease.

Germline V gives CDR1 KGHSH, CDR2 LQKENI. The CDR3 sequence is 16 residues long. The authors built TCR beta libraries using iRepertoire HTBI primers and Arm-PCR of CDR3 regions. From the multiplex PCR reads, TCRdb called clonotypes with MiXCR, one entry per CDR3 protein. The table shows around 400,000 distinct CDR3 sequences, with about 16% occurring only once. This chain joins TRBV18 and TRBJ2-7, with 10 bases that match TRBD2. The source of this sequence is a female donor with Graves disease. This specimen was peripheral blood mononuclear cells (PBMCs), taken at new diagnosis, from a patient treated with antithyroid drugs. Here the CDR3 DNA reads TGTGCCAGCACACCTGGGAATAGCGGGAGGTGGGACGAGCAGTACTTC. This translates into CASTPGNSGRWDEQYF.